This T cell receptor beta chain was identified during a study of blood T cell repertoires in COVID-19 (dated by TCRdb to the early 2020s). About the investigation overall: Samples covering the acute and convalescent phases of COVID-19 were provided by collaborators in the United States, Italy and Spain. The prospective study material was composed of cDNA or gDNA derived from T cells, B-cell-depleted T cells, or PBMCs. Deeply sampled blood TCRbeta repertoires from subjects exposed to, actively infected with, or recovered from COVID-19 were included in the dataset. A freely available public database, intended as a resource for researchers studying the immune response to SARS-CoV-2, is where the repertoires were released. Samples were obtained from the ongoing ImmuneRACE study (first 160 participants) and from 1,254 subjects provided by 6 global collaborators. The sample metadata nearly always contained a de-identified subject ID, COVID-19 status, age in years and sex. Where HLA class I and class II types were available, the types were taken from metadata supplied by the sample provider, not from assay-based typing. What the authors observed across the whole study: The amount of clinical and demographic metadata varied by source and participant and was provided uncurated.

The trim is 5 bases for V and 4 bases for J, with a gap of 12 bases between the germline ends. The CDR1 and CDR2 encoded by the germline V gene are SGHTA and FQGNSA. The CDR3 goes from the cysteine to the phenylalanine over 14 residues. The CDR3 DNA has 42 bases and is translated from base 1. Regarding this clone: The specificity of this receptor is unknown. No much larger clonotype is one base removed from it; base qualities were not supplied.

In the prospective study, participants were roughly 18 to 90 years old, resided in 20 to 30 geographic areas of the United States, and were enrolled through a virtual design. Cohort assignment in the prospective study relied on participant-reported clinical history from a screening survey and a study questionnaire. For ImmuneRACE Cohort 3, a participant was defined as recovered based on two consecutive negative NP/OP PCR tests, clearance by a healthcare professional, or resolution of symptoms. In the prospective study, whole blood, serum and a nasopharyngeal or oropharyngeal swab were collected from each participant by mobile phlebotomists. Additional blood draws and questionnaires over an approximately 2-month period could optionally be provided by prospective study participants. Prospective study blood samples were shipped either frozen or at room temperature before DNA extraction. The immunoSEQ Assay, a bias-controlled multiplex PCR, was used to amplify TCRbeta CDR3 regions from genomic DNA. Per the original workflow: The number of nucleated cells in each sample was estimated by amplification of reference gene primers within the assay. To quantify the absolute abundance of each unique TCRbeta CDR3 rearrangement, sequence reads were collapsed and filtered. Productive Simpson clonality was computed per sample as the square root of Simpson's diversity index over productive rearrangements. TCRdb provides this immuneACCESS table in a form limited to in-frame rearrangements. Some clones are lacking; in checked studies, under half of them reflect an unresolved V gene, and why the rest are absent is not known. Clonal size and the V and J genes are those of that table, whereas D and trimming came from the DNA. The sample table holds 150,000 to 200,000 clones, of which approximately 88% were seen once. Jointly, the top ten make up approximately 9.4% of the sample.

The specimen was PBMCs or T cells enriched from blood (not recorded which). The sequence was obtained from a woman under 30 who had recovered from COVID-19. Here the chain combines TRBV7-2 and TRBJ1-5; the D gene assignment is ambiguous. CDR3 reads: CASSVTGSNQPQHF. The nucleotide sequence is TGTGCCAGCAGCGTCACCGGGTCAAATCAGCCCCAGCATTTT.